Below, 28 T cell receptor beta chains from the same sample are listed, as sequenced in a study of blood T cell repertoires in COVID-19. The table came from immunoSEQ multiplex PCR; TCRdb's copy has only in-frame clones and leaves some out. The table lists 200,000 to 250,000 clones, 75% to 85% of them singletons, with about 5% in the top ten. The sequencing sample was made of peripheral blood. The receptors derive from a woman aged 70-85 years with COVID-19, enrolled during active disease.

This clone was picked up one time. The chain links TRBV29-1 to TRBJ2-7; D is perhaps TRBD1 (5 bases). Germline CDR1 SQVTM, CDR2 ANQGSEA. Trimming took 7 bases from V and 7 from J, leaving 14 bases between them. The CDR3 runs 11 residues. CDR3 sequence: CSALSPGEQYF. The CDR3 DNA follows: TGCAGCGCTCTGTCCCCAGGGGAGCAGTACTTC.

This chain connects TRBV29-1 to TRBJ2-7, with D unresolved. Germline V lookup: CDR1 SQVTM, CDR2 ANQGSEA. Deletions cut 5 bases from V and 0 bases from J, with 8 bases between. This CDR3 is built from 12 residues. The CDR3 DNA sequence: TGCAGCGTTTCGTCCCCCTCCTACGAGCAGTACTTC. Residues: CSVSSPSYEQYF.

The chain carries TRBV5-1 and TRBJ2-7; D call uncertain. Germline assignment: CDR1 SGHRS and CDR2 YFSETQ. V lost 2 bases to trimming and J lost 3 bases, with 6 bases between them. The CDR3 sequence is 12 residues long. CDR3 bases: TGCGCCAGCAGCTTACAGAGCTACGAGCAGTACTTC. It specifies CASSLQSYEQYF.

The chain links TRBV18 to TRBJ1-5; a weak D match, TRBD1 (5 bases). The CDR3 runs 14 residues. Germline lookup yields CDR1 KGHSH and CDR2 LQKENI. V was shortened by 4 bases and J by 0 bases, with 7 bases between the two germline ends. CDR3: CASSQGFSNQPQHF. CDR3 bases: TGTGCCAGCTCACAGGGGTTTAGCAATCAGCCCCAGCATTTT. Using reference TRBV18 and TRBJ1-5 for the parts outside the CDR3, the full variable domain is NAGVMQNPRHLVRRRGQEARLRCSPMKGHSHVYWYRQLPEEGLKFMVYLQKENIIDESGMPKERFSAEFPKEGPSILRIQQVVRGDSAAYFCASSQGFSNQPQHFGDGTRLSIL.

The V and J genes are TRBV28 and TRBJ1-5, with D possibly matching TRBD1 (5 bases). The V end was cut by 4 bases, the J end by 0 bases, with 16 bases between. The length of the CDR3 is 17 residues. Germline V lookup: CDR1 MDHEN, CDR2 SYDVKM. The CDR3 DNA reads as TGTGCCAGCAGTTCCTTGCCCGACAGATATAGCAATCAGCCCCAGCATTTT. This translates into CASSSLPDRYSNQPQHF. Based on the CDR3 plus reference TRBV28 and TRBJ1-5, the full variable domain is DVKVTQSSRYLVKRTGEKVFLECVQDMDHENMFWYRQDPGLGLRLIYFSYDVKMKEKGDIPEGYSVSREKKERFSLILESASTNQTSMYLCASSSLPDRYSNQPQHFGDGTRLSIL.

The V and J genes are TRBV9 and TRBJ1-5, with TRBD1 matching over 10 bases. Trimming removed 10 bases from V and 2 bases from J; junction bases left unmatched: 18. The CDR3 is made up of 18 amino acids. Germline V gene lookup returns CDR1 SGDLS and CDR2 YYNGEE. CDR3 sequence (DNA): TGTGCCCCTCCCCGGGGGACAGGGGATTATAGTGGCAATCAGCCCCAGCATTTT. It is translated as CAPPRGTGDYSGNQPQHF.

The table lists this clone with a count of one. The V and J genes are TRBV11-2 and TRBJ1-2; possibly TRBD1 for D (6 bases). The germline CDR1 and CDR2 sequences are SGHAT and FQNNGV. The CDR3 contains 14 residues. Trimming pared 5 bases from V and 5 bases from J, leaving 15 bases between. The CDR3 is CASSRTGGTYGYTF. The CDR3 nucleotides are TGTGCCAGCAGCCGGACGGGGGGCACGTATGGCTACACCTTC.

The chain joins TRBV7-9 to TRBJ2-7; the match to TRBD2 covers 11 bases. The germline V gene has CDR1 SEHNR and CDR2 FQNEAQ (reference sequence). V lost 3 bases, J lost 3 bases, and 10 bases stayed unmatched. The CDR3 consists of 17 residues. The CDR3 here is CASSFELAGVPVYEQYF. In nucleotides, the CDR3 is TGTGCCAGCAGCTTCGAACTAGCGGGAGTCCCTGTCTACGAGCAGTACTTC.

This clone was recorded once. The CDR3 here is CASSSSRGEAFF. CDR3 bases: TGCGCCAGCAGCTCGAGTAGGGGTGAAGCTTTCTTT. The rearrangement uses TRBV5-1 and TRBJ1-1, with a weak D call TRBD1 (5 bases). Germline V CDR1 and CDR2: SGHRS, YFSETQ. The CDR3 consists of 12 residues. The V and J ends lost 3 bases and 7 bases respectively, with 10 bases between them.

This clone was seen a few times. The chain recombines TRBV15 with TRBJ2-2, with TRBD1 matching over 9 bases. Germline V gives CDR1 LNHNV, CDR2 YYDKDF (reference sequence). With V trimmed by 6 bases and J by 7 bases, 3 bases remained unmatched. The CDR3 spans 13 residues. The CDR3 is CATSWTGVGELFF. The CDR3 DNA sequence: TGTGCCACCAGTTGGACAGGGGTCGGGGAGCTGTTTTTT.

The table lists this clone with a count of one. J is TRBJ2-7 and V is TRBV3-1 (or the pseudogene TRBV3-2), with D possibly matching TRBD2 (6 bases). CDR1 is LGHDT and CDR2 is YNNKEL in the germline V gene (reference sequence). The CDR3 is 13 amino acids. V lost 2 bases and J lost 3, with 8 bases in between. The CDR3: CASSQNGGYEQYF. Written as DNA, the CDR3 is TGTGCCAGCAGCCAAAACGGGGGCTACGAGCAGTACTTC.

This chain links TRBV5-5 with TRBJ2-5, with 9 bases fitting TRBD2. The CDR3 covers 17 residues. CDR1 and CDR2 from the germline V gene are SGHKS and YYEKEE (reference sequence). V was clipped by 4 bases and J by 2 bases; unmatched bases: 12. The CDR3 spells CASSLETSGGLQETQYF. The CDR3 DNA reads TGTGCCAGCAGCCTTGAGACTAGCGGAGGACTTCAAGAGACCCAGTACTTC. Together with reference TRBV5-5 and TRBJ2-5, the CDR3 gives the full variable domain: DAGVTQSPTHLIKTRGQQVTLRCSPISGHKSVSWYQQVLGQGPQFIFQYYEKEERGRGNFPDRFSARQFPNYSSELNVNALLLGDSALYLCASSLETSGGLQETQYFGPGTRLLVL.

The J gene is TRBJ2-3, the V gene TRBV7-2, with a weak D call TRBD2 (6 bases). V was cut by 3 bases and J by 5 bases, with 18 bases left in between. The germline V gene encodes CDR1 SGHTA and CDR2 FQGNSA. The CDR3 loop spans 16 amino acids. CDR3 amino acids: CASSFTAGLGGDTQYF. In DNA, the CDR3 is TGTGCCAGCAGCTTTACGGCGGGATTGGGGGGAGATACGCAGTATTTT.

The genes are TRBV6-5 and TRBJ2-1, with TRBD1 matching over 10 bases. Germline V lookup: CDR1 MNHEY, CDR2 SVGAGI. V trimming: 6 bases; J trimming: 4 bases; junction bases outside the gene matches: 6. The CDR3 contains 15 residues. The CDR3 DNA follows: TGTGCCAGCAGCCCGACAGGGGGCGAGTACAATGAGCAGTTCTTC. Translating it yields CASSPTGGEYNEQFF.

This chain uses TRBV5-4 with TRBJ1-1; 8 bases are a match to TRBD1. Germline V gene sequence: CDR1 SGHNT, CDR2 YYREEE (reference sequence). The CDR3 sequence is 14 residues long. The J segment lost 10 bases and the V segment lost 0 bases, leaving 8 bases of the junction unmatched. CDR3 residues: CASSLAGGLFGAFF. The CDR3 coding sequence is TGTGCCAGCAGCTTGGCAGGGGGCCTCTTCGGAGCTTTCTTT.

This clone was seen only once. CDR3 region: CASSILTGGQTEAFF. The CDR3 nucleotides are TGTGCCAGTAGTATCCTGACAGGGGGACAAACTGAAGCTTTCTTT. The rearrangement links TRBV19 to TRBJ1-1; 9 nucleotides align to TRBD1. V shed 3 bases and J 5 bases; nucleotides not matched to a gene: 7. Germline V CDR1 and CDR2: LNHDA, SQIVND (reference sequence). CDR3 size: 15 residues.

This clone has just one count. The V gene is TRBV7-2, the J gene TRBJ2-7, with 8 bases identical to TRBD2. Germline-derived CDR1 and CDR2 are SGHTA and FQGNSA. V dropped 1 base and J dropped 5; count of bases not matched to a gene: 4. The CDR3 consists of 14 residues. The CDR3 nucleotides are TGTGCCAGCAGCTTAGGAGCGGGAGTGAACGAGCAGTACTTC. It codes for CASSLGAGVNEQYF.

The chain carries TRBV6-5 and TRBJ1-2; 8 nucleotides agree with TRBD1. After removal of 5 bases from V and 7 bases from J, the junction contained 6 bases not matched to a gene. Germline CDR1 MNHEY, CDR2 SVGAGI. The CDR3 sequence is 13 residues long. The CDR3 coding sequence is TGTGCCAGCAGTCCCGACAGGGGAAGTGGCTACACCTTC. Encoded protein: CASSPDRGSGYTF.

This clone was detected only a few times. The V call is TRBV28, the J call TRBJ1-5; no firm D call. Germline V lookup: CDR1 MDHEN, CDR2 SYDVKM. The V end was cut by 5 bases, the J end by 3 bases, with 14 bases between. The CDR3 totals 15 residues. The CDR3 nucleotides read TGTGCCAGCAGTCCCTCACTTAGCTTCAATCAGCCCCAGCATTTT. This translates into CASSPSLSFNQPQHF.

The chain carries TRBV15 and TRBJ1-6; tentatively, D is TRBD1 (6 bases). Germline assignment: CDR1 LNHNV and CDR2 YYDKDF (reference sequence). The CDR3 consists of 14 residues. V was shortened by 0 bases and J by 10 bases, with 10 bases between the two germline ends. The CDR3 region has the DNA TGTGCCACCAGCAGAGAAGGACAGAAGTCACCCCTCCACTTT. Amino acid sequence: CATSREGQKSPLHF.

The gene calls are TRBV7-2 and TRBJ1-5; 7 bases line up with TRBD1. V trimming: 3 bases; J trimming: 6 bases; junction bases outside the gene matches: 5. This CDR3 comprises 14 residues. CDR1 is SGHTA and CDR2 is FQGNSA in the germline V gene. CDR3 DNA: TGTGCCAGCAGCTTGTTACAGGGGATTCAGCCCCAGCATTTT. It encodes CASSLLQGIQPQHF.

The chain joins TRBV5-4 to TRBJ2-7; 11 positions match TRBD2. This CDR3 is 17 amino acids long. CDR1 and CDR2 from the germline V gene are SGHNT and YYREEE (reference sequence). The junction had 10 bases not matched to a gene; V was cut back by 3 bases and J by 2 bases. The CDR3 nucleotides are TGTGCCAGCAGCTCACTAGCGGGAGTCCAGCAACCCTACGAGCAGTACTTC. This codes for CASSSLAGVQQPYEQYF. Based on the CDR3 plus reference TRBV5-4 and TRBJ2-7, the full variable domain is ETGVTQSPTHLIKTRGQQVTLRCSSQSGHNTVSWYQQALGQGPQFIFQYYREEENGRGNFPPRFSGLQFPNYSSELNVNALELDDSALYLCASSSLAGVQQPYEQYFGPGTRLTVT.

This chain uses TRBV7-9 with TRBJ1-2; the D is unclear. From germline, CDR1 is SEHNR and CDR2 FQNEAQ (reference sequence). The V and J ends lost 5 bases and 5 bases respectively, with 15 bases between them. The CDR3 spans 14 residues. CDR3 sequence (DNA): TGTGCCAGCAGCCCGGACTCCTACCCATATGGCTACACCTTC. It specifies CASSPDSYPYGYTF.

The V gene is TRBV2, the J gene TRBJ2-3; 12 nucleotides line up with TRBD2. Germline V CDR1 and CDR2: SNHLY, FYNNEI. V shed 7 bases, J shed 0 bases, and the junction held 11 bases outside the gene matches. This CDR3 comprises 18 residues. The CDR3 coding sequence is TGTGCCAGCAAACAACTAGCGGGAGGTCTCTCTAGCACAGATACGCAGTATTTT. Protein sequence: CASKQLAGGLSSTDTQYF.

The chain uses TRBV18 and TRBJ1-3; no clear D gene. V lost 1 base, J lost 0 bases, and 10 bases lay in between. Germline CDR1 reads KGHSH; CDR2 reads LQKENI. The length of the CDR3 is 16 residues. The CDR3 DNA reads as TGTGCCAGCTCACCACTGCGCTCCGACTCTGGAAACACCATATATTTT. Its protein is CASSPLRSDSGNTIYF.

The chain links TRBV10-3 to TRBJ1-2, with TRBD1 as a possible D gene (6 bases). Germline CDR1 reads ENHRY; CDR2 reads SYGVKD. This CDR3 region has 18 residues. The germline V and J ends were trimmed by 6 bases and 0 bases, with 23 bases remaining between them. CDR3 coding DNA: TGTGCCATCAGCGCCCGCGGATCTCATGGACAGTCTAACTATGGCTACACCTTC. Protein product: CAISARGSHGQSNYGYTF.

The V gene is TRBV11-2, the J gene TRBJ1-4; D not resolved. Germline V gene data show CDR1 as SGHAT and CDR2 as FQNNGV. This CDR3 comprises 14 residues. V lost 1 base and J 8 bases, leaving 11 bases between the germline ends. The CDR3 loop reads CASSLAPLGEKLFF. CDR3 DNA: TGTGCCAGCAGCTTAGCACCCCTCGGGGAAAAACTGTTTTTT.

This clone was found a few times. The gene calls are TRBV30 and TRBJ1-1, with D possibly matching TRBD1 (5 bases). Germline CDR1 GTSNPN, CDR2 SVGIG (reference sequence). Between the trimmed V and J ends, which lost 0 bases and 3 bases, there was a span of 11 bases. The CDR3 is 14 amino acids. The CDR3 nucleotides read TGTGCCTGGAGTGTACTGGGGCCAGACACTGAAGCTTTCTTT. Amino acids: CAWSVLGPDTEAFF.